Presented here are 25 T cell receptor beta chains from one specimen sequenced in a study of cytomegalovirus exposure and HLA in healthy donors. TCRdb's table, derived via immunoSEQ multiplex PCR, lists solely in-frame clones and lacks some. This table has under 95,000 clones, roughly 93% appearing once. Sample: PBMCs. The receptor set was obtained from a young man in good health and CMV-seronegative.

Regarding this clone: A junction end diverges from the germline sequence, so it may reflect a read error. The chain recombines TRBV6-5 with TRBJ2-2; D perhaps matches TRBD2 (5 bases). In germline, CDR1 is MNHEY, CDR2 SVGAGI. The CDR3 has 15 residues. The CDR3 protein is CASSQPPEEHRGAVF. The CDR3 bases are TGTGCCAGCAGTCAACCACCTGAGGAACACCGGGGAGCTGTTTTT.

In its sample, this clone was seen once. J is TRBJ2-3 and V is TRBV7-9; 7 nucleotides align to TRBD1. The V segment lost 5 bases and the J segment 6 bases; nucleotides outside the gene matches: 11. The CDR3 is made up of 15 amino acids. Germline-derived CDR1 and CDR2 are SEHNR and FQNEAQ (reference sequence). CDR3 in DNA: TGTGCCAGCAGCGAAGAAGGGGGCGCGAAGGATACGCAGTATTTT. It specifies CASSEEGGAKDTQYF.

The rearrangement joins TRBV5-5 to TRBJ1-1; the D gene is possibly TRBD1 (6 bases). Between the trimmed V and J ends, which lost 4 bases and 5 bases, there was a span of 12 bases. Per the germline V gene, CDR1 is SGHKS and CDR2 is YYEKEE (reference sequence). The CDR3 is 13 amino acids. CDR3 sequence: CASSPTGRTEAFF. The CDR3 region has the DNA TGTGCCAGCAGCCCAACAGGGCGGACTGAAGCTTTCTTT.

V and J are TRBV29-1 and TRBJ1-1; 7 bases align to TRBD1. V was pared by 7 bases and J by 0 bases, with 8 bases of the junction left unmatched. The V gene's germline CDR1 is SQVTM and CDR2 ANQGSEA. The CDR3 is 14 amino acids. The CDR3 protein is CSADRGGMNTEAFF. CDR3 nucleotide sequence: TGCAGCGCAGATCGAGGGGGCATGAACACTGAAGCTTTCTTT.

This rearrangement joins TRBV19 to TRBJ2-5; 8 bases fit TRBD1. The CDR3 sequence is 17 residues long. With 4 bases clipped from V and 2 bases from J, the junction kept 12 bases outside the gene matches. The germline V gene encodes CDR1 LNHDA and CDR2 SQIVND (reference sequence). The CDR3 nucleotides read TGTGCCAGTAGTACGTTCCGTGGACAGGGCAATCAAGAGACCCAGTACTTC. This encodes CASSTFRGQGNQETQYF.

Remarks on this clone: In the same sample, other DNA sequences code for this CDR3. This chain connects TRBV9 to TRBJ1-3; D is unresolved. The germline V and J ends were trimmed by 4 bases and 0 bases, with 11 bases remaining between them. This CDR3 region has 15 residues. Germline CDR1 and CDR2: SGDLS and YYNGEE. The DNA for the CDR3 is TGTGCCAGCAGCACTCTAGGTGTCTCTGGAAACACCATATATTTT. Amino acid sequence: CASSTLGVSGNTIYF.

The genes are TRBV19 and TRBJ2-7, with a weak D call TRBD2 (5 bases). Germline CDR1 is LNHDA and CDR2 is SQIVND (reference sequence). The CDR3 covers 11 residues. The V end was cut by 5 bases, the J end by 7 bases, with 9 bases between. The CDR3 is CASSDPGEQYF. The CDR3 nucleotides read TGTGCCAGTAGTGACCCGGGGGAGCAGTACTTC.

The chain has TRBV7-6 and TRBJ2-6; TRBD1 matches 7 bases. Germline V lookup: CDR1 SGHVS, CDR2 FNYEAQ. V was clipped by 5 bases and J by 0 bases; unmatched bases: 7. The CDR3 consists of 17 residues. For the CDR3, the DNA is TGTGCCAGCAGCCCACGGGACAGATCCTCTGGGGCCAACGTCCTGACTTTC. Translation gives CASSPRDRSSGANVLTF.

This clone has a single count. The CDR3 nucleotides read TGCGCCAGCAGCTTGGGGCAGGGTGAAACAGATACGCAGTATTTT. It specifies CASSLGQGETDTQYF. This chain connects TRBV5-1 to TRBJ2-3; TRBD1 is a possible D gene (5 bases). From germline, CDR1 is SGHRS and CDR2 YFSETQ. The CDR3 has 15 residues. Trimming removed 0 bases at V and 3 bases at J, with 11 bases between.

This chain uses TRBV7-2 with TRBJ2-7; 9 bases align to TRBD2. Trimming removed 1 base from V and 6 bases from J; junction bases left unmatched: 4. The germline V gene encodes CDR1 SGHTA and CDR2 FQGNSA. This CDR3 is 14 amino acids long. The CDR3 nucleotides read TGTGCCAGCAGCTTAGATGGGCGGGGGGGCGAGCAGTACTTC. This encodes CASSLDGRGGEQYF.

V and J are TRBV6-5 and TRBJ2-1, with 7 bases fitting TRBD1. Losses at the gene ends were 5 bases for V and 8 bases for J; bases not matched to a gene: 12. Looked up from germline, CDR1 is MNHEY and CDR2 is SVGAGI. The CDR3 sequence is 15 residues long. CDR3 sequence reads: CASSTSGGQSDEQFF. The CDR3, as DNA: TGTGCCAGCAGTACCTCAGGGGGACAGAGCGATGAGCAGTTCTTC.

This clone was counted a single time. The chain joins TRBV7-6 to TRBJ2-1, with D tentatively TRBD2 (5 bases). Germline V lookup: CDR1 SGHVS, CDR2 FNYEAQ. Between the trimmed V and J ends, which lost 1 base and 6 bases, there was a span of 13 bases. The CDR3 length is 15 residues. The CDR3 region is CASSLGFGNLNEQFF. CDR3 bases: TGTGCCAGCAGCTTAGGGTTCGGGAATCTCAATGAGCAGTTCTTC.

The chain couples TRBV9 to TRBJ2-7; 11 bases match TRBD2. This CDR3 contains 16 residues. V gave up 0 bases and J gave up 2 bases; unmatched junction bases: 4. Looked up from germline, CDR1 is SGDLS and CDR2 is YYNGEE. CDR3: CASSVAPTSGAYEQYF. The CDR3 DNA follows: TGTGCCAGCAGCGTAGCTCCGACTAGCGGGGCCTACGAGCAGTACTTC. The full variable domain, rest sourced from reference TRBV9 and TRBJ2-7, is DSGVTQTPKHLITATGQRVTLRCSPRSGDLSVYWYQQSLDQGLQFLIQYYNGEERAKGNILERFSAQQFPDLHSELNLSSLELGDSALYFCASSVAPTSGAYEQYFGPGTRLTVT.

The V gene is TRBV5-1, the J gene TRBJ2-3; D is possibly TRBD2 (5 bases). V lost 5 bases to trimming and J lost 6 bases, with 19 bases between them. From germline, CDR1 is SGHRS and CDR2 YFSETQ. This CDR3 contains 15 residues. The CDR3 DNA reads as TGCGCCAGCAGAGAGGTAGCGCAATCTTGGGATACGCAGTATTTT. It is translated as CASREVAQSWDTQYF.

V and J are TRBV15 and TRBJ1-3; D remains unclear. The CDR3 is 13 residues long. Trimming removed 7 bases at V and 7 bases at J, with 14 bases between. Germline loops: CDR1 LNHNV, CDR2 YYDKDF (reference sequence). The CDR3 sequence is CATIHPIRNTIYF. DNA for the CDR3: TGTGCCACCATCCATCCGATCCGGAACACCATATATTTT.

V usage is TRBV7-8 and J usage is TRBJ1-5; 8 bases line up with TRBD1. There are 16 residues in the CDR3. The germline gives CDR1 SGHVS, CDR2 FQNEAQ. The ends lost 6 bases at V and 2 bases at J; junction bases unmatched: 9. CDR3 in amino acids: CASRAGRGRGNQPQHF. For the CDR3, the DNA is TGTGCCAGCAGGGCGGGCAGGGGGCGAGGCAATCAGCCCCAGCATTTT.

CDR3 DNA: TGTGCCAGCAGCGGCCCTCCGGGAGCAACTAATGAAAAACTGTTTTTT. It codes for CASSGPPGATNEKLFF. This chain uses TRBV5-4 with TRBJ1-4; D not certain. Germline loops: CDR1 SGHNT, CDR2 YYREEE (reference sequence). There are 16 residues in the CDR3. Trimming took 4 bases from V and 0 from J, leaving 13 bases between them.

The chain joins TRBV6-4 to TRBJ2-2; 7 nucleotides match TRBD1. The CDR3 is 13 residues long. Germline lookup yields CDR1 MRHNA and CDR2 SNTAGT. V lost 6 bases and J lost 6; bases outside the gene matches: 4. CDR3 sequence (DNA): TGTGCCAGCAGAACCGACAGGGCCGGGGAGCTGTTTTTT. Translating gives CASRTDRAGELFF.

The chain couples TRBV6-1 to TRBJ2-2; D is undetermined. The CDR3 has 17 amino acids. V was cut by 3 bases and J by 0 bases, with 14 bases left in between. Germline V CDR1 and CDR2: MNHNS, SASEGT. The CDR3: CASSDGTVFANTGELFF. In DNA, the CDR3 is TGTGCCAGCAGTGATGGAACAGTCTTCGCGAACACCGGGGAGCTGTTTTTT.

Here the CDR3 DNA reads TGTGCTTACCGGGAGAGGGGCTACGAGCAGTACTTC. Translating gives CAYRERGYEQYF. The rearrangement uses TRBV5-8 and TRBJ2-7; perhaps TRBD2 as D (6 bases). In germline, CDR1 is SGHTS, CDR2 YDEGEE. The CDR3 runs to 12 residues.

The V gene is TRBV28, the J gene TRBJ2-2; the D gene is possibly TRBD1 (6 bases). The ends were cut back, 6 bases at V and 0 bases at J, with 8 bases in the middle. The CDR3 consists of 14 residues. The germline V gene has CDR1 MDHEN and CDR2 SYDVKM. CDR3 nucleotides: TGTGCCAGCAGAAGGACAGCGAACACCGGGGAGCTGTTTTTT. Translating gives CASRRTANTGELFF.

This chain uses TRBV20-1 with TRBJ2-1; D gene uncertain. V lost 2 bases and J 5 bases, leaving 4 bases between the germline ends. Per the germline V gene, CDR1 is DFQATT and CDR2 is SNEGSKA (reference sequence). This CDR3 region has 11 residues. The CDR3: CSARQNNEQFF. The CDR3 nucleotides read TGCAGTGCTAGACAGAACAATGAGCAGTTCTTC.

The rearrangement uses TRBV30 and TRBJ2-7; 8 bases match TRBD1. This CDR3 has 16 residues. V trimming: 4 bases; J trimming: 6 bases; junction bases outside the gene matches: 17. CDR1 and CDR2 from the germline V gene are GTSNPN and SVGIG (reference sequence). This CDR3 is CAWNRNPLGQGGEQYF. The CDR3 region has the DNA TGTGCCTGGAATCGCAACCCCCTCGGACAGGGAGGCGAGCAGTACTTC.

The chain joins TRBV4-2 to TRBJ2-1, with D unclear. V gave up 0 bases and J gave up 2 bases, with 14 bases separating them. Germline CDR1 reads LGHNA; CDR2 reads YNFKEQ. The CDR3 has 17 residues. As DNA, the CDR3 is TGTGCCAGCAGCCAAGAAAGTTCGATGGCAGCCTACAATGAGCAGTTCTTC. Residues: CASSQESSMAAYNEQFF.

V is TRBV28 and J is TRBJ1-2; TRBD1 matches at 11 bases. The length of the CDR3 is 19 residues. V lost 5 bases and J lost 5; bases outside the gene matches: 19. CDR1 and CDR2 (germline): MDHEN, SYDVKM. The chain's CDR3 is CASSEPGQGDFFSKYGYTF. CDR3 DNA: TGTGCCAGCAGTGAGCCGGGACAGGGGGACTTCTTCTCAAAATATGGCTACACCTTC.